Detailed here is one T cell receptor (beta chain). Germline trimming cut 4 bases from V and 5 bases from J; bases unmatched to any gene: 6. The CDR3 is 15 residues long. Germline CDR1 KGHDR, CDR2 SFDVKD. The sample originates from a study of blood T cell repertoires in COVID-19. Study context: Some COVID-19 samples were acute and others convalescent; all came from the United States, Italy and Spain. The cDNA or gDNA used as material had been derived from T cells, B-cell-depleted T cells, or PBMCs.

Sequencing used immunoSEQ multiplex PCR; TCRdb keeps in-frame clones, though not all of them. The table includes about 78,000 clones, over 75% detected once. Sequencing was carried out using peripheral blood. The origin of this receptor is a woman at least 80 years old with acute or convalescent COVID-19. The chain joins TRBV24-1 to TRBJ2-5; 10 bases map to TRBD1. Here the CDR3 DNA reads TGTGCCACCAGTGACCAGACAGGGGGCTTGGAGACCCAGTACTTC. Its protein is CATSDQTGGLETQYF.